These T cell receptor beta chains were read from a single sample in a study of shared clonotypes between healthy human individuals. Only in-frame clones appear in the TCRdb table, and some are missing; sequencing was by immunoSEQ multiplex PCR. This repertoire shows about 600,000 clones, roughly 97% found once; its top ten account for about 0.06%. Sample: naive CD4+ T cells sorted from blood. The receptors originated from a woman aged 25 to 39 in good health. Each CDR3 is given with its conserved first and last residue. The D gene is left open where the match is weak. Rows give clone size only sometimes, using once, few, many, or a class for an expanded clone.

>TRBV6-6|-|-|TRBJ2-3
CASSRVGTDTQYF
TGTGCCAGCAGTCGAGTGGGTACAGATACGCAGTATTTT
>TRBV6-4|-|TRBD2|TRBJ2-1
CASSVIAGGGNEQFF
TGTGCCAGCAGTGTCATAGCGGGAGGGGGAAATGAGCAGTTCTTC
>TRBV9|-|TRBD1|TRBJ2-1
CASSVVRGAGQGSYNEQFF
TGTGCCAGCAGCGTAGTAAGGGGAGCCGGACAGGGGTCCTACAATGAGCAGTTCTTC
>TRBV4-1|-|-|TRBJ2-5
CASSQVEGHQETQYF
TGCGCCAGCAGCCAAGTCGAGGGTCACCAAGAGACCCAGTACTTC
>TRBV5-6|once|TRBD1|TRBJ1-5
CASSLRGAIQPQHF
TGTGCCAGCAGCCTCAGGGGGGCGATCCAGCCCCAGCATTTT
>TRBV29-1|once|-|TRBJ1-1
CSVMRVNTEAFF
TGCAGCGTGATGCGGGTGAACACTGAAGCTTTCTTT
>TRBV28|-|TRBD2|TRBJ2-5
CASSTAGGRETQYF
TGTGCCAGCAGTACGGCGGGAGGGCGGGAGACCCAGTACTTC
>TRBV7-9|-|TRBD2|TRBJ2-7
CASSLTSGYEQYF
TGTGCCAGCAGCTTAACTAGCGGCTACGAGCAGTACTTC
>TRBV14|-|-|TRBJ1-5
CASSRGPNQPQHF
TGTGCCAGCAGTAGGGGACCGAATCAGCCCCAGCATTTT
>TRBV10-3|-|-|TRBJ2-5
CAISDEETQYF
TGTGCCATCAGTGACGAAGAGACCCAGTACTTC
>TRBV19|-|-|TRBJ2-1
CASTGELYNEQFF
TGTGCCAGTACGGGGGAACTCTACAATGAGCAGTTCTTC
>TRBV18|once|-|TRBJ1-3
CASSRGASGNTIYF
TGTGCCAGCTCACGAGGGGCTTCTGGAAACACCATATATTTT
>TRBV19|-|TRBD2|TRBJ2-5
CASKISGRAAETQYF
TGTGCCAGTAAAATTAGCGGGAGGGCCGCTGAGACCCAGTACTTC
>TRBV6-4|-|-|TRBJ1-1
CASSEGARRNTEAFF
TGTGCCAGCAGTGAAGGGGCGCGGCGGAACACTGAAGCTTTCTTT
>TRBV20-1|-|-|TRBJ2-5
CSAREETQYF
TGCAGTGCACGGGAAGAGACCCAGTACTTC
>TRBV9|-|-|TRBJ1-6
CASSVDRNSPLHF
TGTGCCAGCAGCGTAGATCGTAATTCACCCCTCCACTTT
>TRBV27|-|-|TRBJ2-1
CASSLSVDNEQFF
TGTGCCAGCAGTTTATCCGTGGACAATGAGCAGTTCTTC
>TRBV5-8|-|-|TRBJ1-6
CASSLRGADNSPLHF
TGTGCCAGCAGCTTAAGGGGGGCTGATAATTCACCCCTCCACTTT
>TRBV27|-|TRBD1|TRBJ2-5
CASSLTWDRVETQYF
TGTGCCAGCAGTTTGACCTGGGACAGGGTAGAGACCCAGTACTTC
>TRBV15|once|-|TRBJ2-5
CATSTDPQETQYF
TGTGCCACCAGCACTGACCCCCAAGAGACCCAGTACTTC
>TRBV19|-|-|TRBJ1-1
CANPRSSLVEAFF
TGTGCCAATCCCCGGAGTAGTTTGGTTGAAGCTTTCTTT
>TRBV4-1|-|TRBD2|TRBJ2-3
CASSRGRREVTDTQYF
TGCGCCAGCAGCCGTGGGCGGCGGGAGGTCACAGATACGCAGTATTTT
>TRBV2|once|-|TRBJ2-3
CASSYDISTDTQYF
TGTGCCAGCAGTTACGACATCAGCACAGATACGCAGTATTTT
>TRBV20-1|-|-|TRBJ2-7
CSARPDYEQYF
TGCAGTGCTAGACCAGATTACGAGCAGTACTTC
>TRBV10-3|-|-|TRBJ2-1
CAISEGREAYNEQFF
TGTGCCATCAGTGAAGGGCGGGAAGCCTACAATGAGCAGTTCTTC
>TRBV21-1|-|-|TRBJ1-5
CASELAGAGNQPQHF
TGTGCCAGCGAATTAGCGGGAGCCGGCAATCAGCCCCAGCATTTT
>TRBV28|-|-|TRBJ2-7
CASSGEGLWEQYF
TGTGCCAGCAGCGGCGAGGGCCTTTGGGAGCAGTACTTC
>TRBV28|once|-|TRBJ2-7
CASSLTVTPLEQYF
TGTGCCAGCAGTCTGACAGTGACCCCCCTGGAGCAGTACTTC
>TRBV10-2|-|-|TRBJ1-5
CASRTINQPQHF
TGCGCCAGCAGGACAATCAATCAGCCCCAGCATTTT
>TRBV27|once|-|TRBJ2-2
CASSLFKGIGELFF
TGTGCCAGCAGCCTCTTCAAAGGAATCGGGGAGCTGTTTTTT
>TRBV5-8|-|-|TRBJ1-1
CASSLFGGNTEAFF
TGTGCCAGCAGTTTGTTTGGGGGGAACACTGAAGCTTTCTTT
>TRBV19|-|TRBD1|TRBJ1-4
CASSAHRGKGEKLFF
TGTGCCAGTAGTGCTCACAGGGGAAAGGGTGAAAAACTGTTTTTT
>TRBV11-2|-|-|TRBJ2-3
CASRASTDTQYF
TGTGCCAGCAGAGCTAGCACAGATACGCAGTATTTT
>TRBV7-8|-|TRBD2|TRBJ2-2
CASSFGLAGGIGELFF
TGTGCCAGCAGCTTCGGACTAGCGGGAGGCATCGGGGAGCTGTTTTTT
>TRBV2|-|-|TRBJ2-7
CASSRAGTYEQYF
TGTGCCAGCAGTCGGGCAGGAACCTACGAGCAGTACTTC
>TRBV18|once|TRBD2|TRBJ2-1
CASSRPPTSGHNEQFF
TGTGCCAGCTCACGGCCGCCGACTAGCGGGCACAATGAGCAGTTCTTC